This T cell receptor (beta chain) came from a study of response to subunit inactivated influenza vaccine. This clonotype was observed a few times. The CDR3 has 15 residues. Germline lookup yields CDR1 SGHRS and CDR2 YFSETQ. Unmatched junction bases numbered 7, after V lost 6 bases and J lost 2 bases. TCRdb processed the RT-PCR reads anew with MiXCR; each CDR3 protein has one entry. Found here are roughly 620,000 distinct CDR3 sequences, approximately 10% of them singletons; the top ten hold 8% to 13%. These data were also filed under a second study, of T cells expressing NK-cell markers. That source notes: For TCR beta, cDNA was produced by 5'RACE template switching with UMIs. Beta-chain profiling covered CD3+CD56+NKG2C+, CD3+CD56+NKG2C- and CD3+CD56-NKG2C+ sorted subsets. The share of CD8+ T cells held by dominant NKG2C+ clonotypes was about 1.0-7.5% in roughly 6 donors. Several of the donors also had these clonotypes leading their CD3+CD56-NKG2C+ fraction. Whether expanded NKG2C+ T cell clones were HCMV specific stayed uncertain.

The sequence came from a man aged 45-65 years who received an inactivated influenza vaccine. The specimen was PBMCs from blood, collected on the day of vaccination. The V gene is TRBV5-1, the J gene TRBJ2-3, with TRBD2 matching 9 bases. As DNA, the CDR3 is TGCGCCAGCACCGATAGCGGGAGACCCACAGATACGCAGTATTTT. Residues: CASTDSGRPTDTQYF.